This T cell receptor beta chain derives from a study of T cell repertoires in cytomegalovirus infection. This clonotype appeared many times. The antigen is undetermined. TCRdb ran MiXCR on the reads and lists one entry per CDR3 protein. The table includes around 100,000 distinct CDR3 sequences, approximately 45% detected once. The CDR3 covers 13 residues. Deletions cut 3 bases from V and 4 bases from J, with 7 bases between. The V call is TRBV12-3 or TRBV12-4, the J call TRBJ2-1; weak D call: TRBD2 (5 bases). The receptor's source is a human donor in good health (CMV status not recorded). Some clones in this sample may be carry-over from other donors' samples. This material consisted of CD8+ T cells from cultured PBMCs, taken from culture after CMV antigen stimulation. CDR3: CASSFPGYNEQFF. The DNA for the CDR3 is TGTGCCAGCAGTTTCCCGGGGTACAATGAGCAGTTCTTC.